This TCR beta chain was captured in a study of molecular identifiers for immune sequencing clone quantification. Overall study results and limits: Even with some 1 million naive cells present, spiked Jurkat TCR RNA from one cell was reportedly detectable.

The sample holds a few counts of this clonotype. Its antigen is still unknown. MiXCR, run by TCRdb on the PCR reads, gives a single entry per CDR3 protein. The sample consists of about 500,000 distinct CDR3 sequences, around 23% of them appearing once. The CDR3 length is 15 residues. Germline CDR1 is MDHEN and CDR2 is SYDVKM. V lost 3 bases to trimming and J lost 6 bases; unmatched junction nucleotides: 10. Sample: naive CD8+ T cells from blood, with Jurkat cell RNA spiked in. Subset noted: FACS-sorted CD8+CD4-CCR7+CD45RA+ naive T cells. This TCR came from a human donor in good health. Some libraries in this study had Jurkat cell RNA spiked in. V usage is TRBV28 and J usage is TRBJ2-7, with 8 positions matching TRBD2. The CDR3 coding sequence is TGTGCCAGCAGTTTTGCGGGACTAGGTCAGGGCGAGCAGTACTTC. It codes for CASSFAGLGQGEQYF. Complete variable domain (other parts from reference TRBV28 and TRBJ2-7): DVKVTQSSRYLVKRTGEKVFLECVQDMDHENMFWYRQDPGLGLRLIYFSYDVKMKEKGDIPEGYSVSREKKERFSLILESASTNQTSMYLCASSFAGLGQGEQYFGPGTRLTVT.